The clone carrying this TCR beta chain showed up just a few times. MiXCR was run by TCRdb on the RACE reads, yielding one entry per CDR3 protein. The sample lists approximately 260,000 distinct CDR3 sequences; 7.5% to 10% were seen once. This CDR3 spans 14 amino acids. Trimming shortened V by 2 bases and J by 4 bases, and 9 bases separated the two germline ends. Germline V CDR1 and CDR2: MNHEY, SVGEGT. These data come from a study of human T cells and chemical hapten exposure. For the study at large: Recorded diagnoses among the mostly female patients were alopecia areata, totalis or universalis.

Time point here: pre-sensitization, week 0. Treatment noted: therapeutic diphenylcyclopropenone sensitization with weekly scalp DPC. This chain links TRBV6-2 or TRBV6-3 with TRBJ1-5; the D gene is possibly TRBD1 (5 bases). This receptor was taken from a middle-aged woman with alopecia areata. Some clones in this sample may be carry-over from other donors' samples. The sample in question was whole blood, obtained in connection with sensitization to the hapten diphenylcyclopropenone (DPC). CDR3: CASSYGDGNQPQHF. In nucleotides, the CDR3 is TGTGCCAGCAGTTACGGGGACGGGAATCAGCCCCAGCATTTT.